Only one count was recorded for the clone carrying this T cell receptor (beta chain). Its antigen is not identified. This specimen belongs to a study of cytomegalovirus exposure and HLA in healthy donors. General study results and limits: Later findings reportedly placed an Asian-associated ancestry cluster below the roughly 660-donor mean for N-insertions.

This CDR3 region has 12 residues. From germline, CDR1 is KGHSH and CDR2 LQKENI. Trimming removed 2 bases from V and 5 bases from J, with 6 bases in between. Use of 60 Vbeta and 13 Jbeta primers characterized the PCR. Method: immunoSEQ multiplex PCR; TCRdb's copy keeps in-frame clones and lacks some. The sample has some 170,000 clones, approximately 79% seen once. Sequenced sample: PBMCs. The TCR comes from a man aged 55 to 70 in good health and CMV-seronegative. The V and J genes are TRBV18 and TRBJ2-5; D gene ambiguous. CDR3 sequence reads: CASSPASETQYF. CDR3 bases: TGTGCCAGCTCACCAGCGTCGGAGACCCAGTACTTC.